This T cell receptor (beta chain) derives from a study of early T cells in non-severe SARS-CoV-2 infection listed by TCRdb under 2021. Looking at the study overall: TCR sequencing used bulk RNA from unsorted whole blood, so alpha and beta chains could not be paired. General conclusions and limits of the study: VDJdb matching was skewed toward anti-spike CD8 responses and likely underestimated virus-specific expansions, missing private and CD4 specificities.

For this clonotype: The clone's antigen remains unknown. Per-base quality was not reported, and no clone a single base away is much larger than it.

Library preparation used 5' RACE. The instrument given in TCRdb is NextSeq 500. To correct for sequencing error and PCR bias, the TCR library protocol tagged individual cDNA molecules with unique molecular identifiers. Both TCR alpha and beta chains were sequenced, and tight co-correlation was observed between alpha and beta sequence abundances in each sample. Per the authors' processing: Decombinator V4 was used to annotate TCR sequences for V gene, J gene and CDR3. Expanded TCRs were defined as changing significantly between any two time points under a Poisson model with p below 0.0001. TCR abundances were normalised to the total number of TCRs sequenced in each sample and reported as counts per million. TRAV1-2 paired with TRAJ12, TRAJ20 or TRAJ33 defined MAIT TCRs, while TRAV10 paired with TRAJ18 defined iNKT TCRs. A search of VDJdb, accessed on 1 November 2021, was run for TCRs annotated to CMV, EBV and SARS-CoV-2, with TCRs annotated for multiple antigens excluded. The raw public reads went through TCRdb reprocessing: fastp at Q25, MiXCR clone calling, in-frame beta chains kept. A single entry per CDR3 protein holds the most common genes and DNA from its merged rows. Clone size and V and J calls follow TCRdb, not the original study. The sample table shows tens of thousands of distinct CDR3 sequences, and less than 8% are seen once. The ten largest clones add up to about 8% of the sample.

There are 14 amino acids in the CDR3, from cysteine to phenylalanine inclusive. Kept here is only the CDR3 DNA, which spans 42 bases and is read in frame from base 1. V has 5 bases trimmed and J has 6 bases trimmed; junction bases matching no gene number 9. The germline V gene provides CDR1 SQVTM and CDR2 ANQGSEA. A case-control design nested within a healthcare worker cohort in London, UK, was used, with weekly nasopharyngeal swab PCR tests and blood sampling performed. Healthcare workers were recruited during the week of the UK lockdown, between 23 and 31 March 2020, and followed weekly for up to about 15 weeks.

The rearrangement joined TRBV29-1 to TRBJ2-5, with 10 bases aligning to TRBD2. The TCR was taken from an adult who was a healthcare worker with PCR-confirmed SARS-CoV-2 infection or an uninfected control (not recorded which). The sequencing input was whole blood. The nucleotides read TGCAGCGTTAGAAGCGGGGGGGCCGGGAAGACCCAGTACTTC. It translates as CSVRSGGAGKTQYF.